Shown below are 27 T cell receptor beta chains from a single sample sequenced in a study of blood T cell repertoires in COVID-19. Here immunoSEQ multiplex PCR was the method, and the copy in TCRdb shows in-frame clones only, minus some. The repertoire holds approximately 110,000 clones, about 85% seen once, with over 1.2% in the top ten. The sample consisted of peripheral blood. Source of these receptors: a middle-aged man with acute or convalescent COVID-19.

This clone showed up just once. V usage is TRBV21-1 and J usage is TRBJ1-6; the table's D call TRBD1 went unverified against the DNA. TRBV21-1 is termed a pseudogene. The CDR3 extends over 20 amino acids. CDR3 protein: CASTDHSPGALSSYNSPLHF. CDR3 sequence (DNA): TGTGCCAGCACCGACCACTCACCAGGCGCCCTAAGCTCCTATAATTCACCCCTCCACTTT.

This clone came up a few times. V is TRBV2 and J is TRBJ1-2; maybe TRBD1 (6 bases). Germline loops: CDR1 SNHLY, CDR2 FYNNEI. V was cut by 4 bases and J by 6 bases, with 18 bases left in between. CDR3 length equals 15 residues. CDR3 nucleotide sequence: TGTGCCAGCAGTGTCCCCAACAGGGAACGAGATGGCTACACCTTC. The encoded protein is CASSVPNRERDGYTF.

This CDR3 is CASTPGLAGEGQYF. The CDR3 bases are TGTGCCAGCACCCCCGGACTAGCGGGAGAGGGGCAGTACTTC. This sequence joins TRBV11-2 and TRBJ2-5, with 13 bases lining up with TRBD2. This CDR3 contains 14 residues. CDR1 SGHAT and CDR2 FQNNGV come from the germline V gene. Unmatched junction bases numbered 10, after V lost 7 bases and J lost 11 bases.

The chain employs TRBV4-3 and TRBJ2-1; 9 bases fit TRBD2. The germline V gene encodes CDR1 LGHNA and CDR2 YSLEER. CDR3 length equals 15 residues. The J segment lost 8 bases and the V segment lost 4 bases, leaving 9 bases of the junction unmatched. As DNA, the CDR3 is TGCGCCAGCAGCCGCCAGCGGGGGGCGGTCTATGAGCAGTTCTTC. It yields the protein CASSRQRGAVYEQFF.

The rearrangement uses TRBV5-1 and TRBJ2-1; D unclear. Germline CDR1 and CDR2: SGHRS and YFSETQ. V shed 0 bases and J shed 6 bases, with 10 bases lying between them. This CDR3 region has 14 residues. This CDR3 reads CASSLGWRGNEQFF. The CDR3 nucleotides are TGCGCCAGCAGCTTGGGCTGGAGAGGCAATGAGCAGTTCTTC.

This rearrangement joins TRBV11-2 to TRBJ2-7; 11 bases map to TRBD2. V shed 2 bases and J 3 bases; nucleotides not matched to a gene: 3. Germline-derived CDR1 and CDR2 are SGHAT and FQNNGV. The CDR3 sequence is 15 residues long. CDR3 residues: CASSLHGTSGYEQYF. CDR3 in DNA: TGTGCCAGCAGCTTACACGGGACTAGCGGCTACGAGCAGTACTTC.

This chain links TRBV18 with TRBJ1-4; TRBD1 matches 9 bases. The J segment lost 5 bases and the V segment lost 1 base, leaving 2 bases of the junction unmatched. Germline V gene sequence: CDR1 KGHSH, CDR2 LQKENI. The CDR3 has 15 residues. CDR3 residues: CASSPLGQGNEKLFF. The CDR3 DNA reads TGTGCCAGCTCACCACTGGGACAGGGAAATGAAAAACTGTTTTTT.

CDR3 sequence: CASSLGWGDTIYF. The CDR3 DNA reads as TGTGCCAGCAGTTTAGGCTGGGGGGACACCATATATTTT. This chain uses TRBV12-3 or TRBV12-4 with TRBJ1-3; D might be TRBD1 (5 bases). This CDR3 spans 13 amino acids. Deletions cut 1 base from V and 8 bases from J, with 9 bases between.

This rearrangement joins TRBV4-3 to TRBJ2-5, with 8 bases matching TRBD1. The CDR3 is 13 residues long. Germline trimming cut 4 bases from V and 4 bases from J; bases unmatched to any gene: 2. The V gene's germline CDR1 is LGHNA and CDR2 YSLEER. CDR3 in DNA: TGCGCCAGCAGCCGCGACAGGGGAGAGACCCAGTACTTC. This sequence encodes CASSRDRGETQYF.

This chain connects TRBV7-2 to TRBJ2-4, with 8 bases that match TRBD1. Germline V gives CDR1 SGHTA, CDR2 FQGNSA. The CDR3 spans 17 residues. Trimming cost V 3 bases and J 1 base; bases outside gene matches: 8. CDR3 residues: CASSLLQGVKAKNIQYF. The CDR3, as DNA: TGTGCCAGCAGCTTGCTACAGGGGGTAAAGGCCAAAAACATTCAGTACTTC.

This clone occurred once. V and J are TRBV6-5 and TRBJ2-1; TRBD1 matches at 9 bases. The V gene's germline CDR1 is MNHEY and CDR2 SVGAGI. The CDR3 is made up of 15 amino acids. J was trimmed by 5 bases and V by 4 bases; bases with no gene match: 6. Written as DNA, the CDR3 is TGTGCCAGCAGTTTCGACAGGGGGAAAAACAATGAGCAGTTCTTC. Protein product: CASSFDRGKNNEQFF.

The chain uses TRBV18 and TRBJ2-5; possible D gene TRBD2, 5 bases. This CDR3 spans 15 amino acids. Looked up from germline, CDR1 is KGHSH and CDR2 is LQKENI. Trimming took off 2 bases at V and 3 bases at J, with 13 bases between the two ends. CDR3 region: CASSPGLAIKETQYF. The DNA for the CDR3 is TGTGCCAGCTCACCAGGCCTAGCCATAAAAGAGACCCAGTACTTC.

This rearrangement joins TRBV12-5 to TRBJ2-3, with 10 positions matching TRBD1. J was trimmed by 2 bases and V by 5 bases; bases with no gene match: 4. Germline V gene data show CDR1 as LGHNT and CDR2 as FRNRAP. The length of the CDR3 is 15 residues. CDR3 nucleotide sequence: TGTGCTAGTGGTCCGGGACAGGGGCACACAGATACGCAGTATTTT. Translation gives CASGPGQGHTDTQYF.

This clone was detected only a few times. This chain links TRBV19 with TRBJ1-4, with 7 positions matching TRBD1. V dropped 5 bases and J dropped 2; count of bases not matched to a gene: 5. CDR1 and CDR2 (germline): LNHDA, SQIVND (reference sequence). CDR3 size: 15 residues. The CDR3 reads CASSPRDSTNEKLFF. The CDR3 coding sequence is TGTGCCAGTAGTCCCCGGGACAGCACTAATGAAAAACTGTTTTTT.

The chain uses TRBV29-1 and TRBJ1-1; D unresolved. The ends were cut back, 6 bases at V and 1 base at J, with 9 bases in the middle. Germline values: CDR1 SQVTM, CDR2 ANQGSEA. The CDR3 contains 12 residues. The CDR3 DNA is TGCAGCGTCCTGACTGGGAACACTGAAGCTTTCTTT. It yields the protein CSVLTGNTEAFF.

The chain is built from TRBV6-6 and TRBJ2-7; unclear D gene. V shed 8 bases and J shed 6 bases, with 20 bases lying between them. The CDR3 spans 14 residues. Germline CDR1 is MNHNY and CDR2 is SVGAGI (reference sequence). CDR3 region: CASSTRPTTGEQYF. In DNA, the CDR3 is TGTGCCAGCTCCACTCGCCCCACGACGGGCGAGCAGTACTTC.

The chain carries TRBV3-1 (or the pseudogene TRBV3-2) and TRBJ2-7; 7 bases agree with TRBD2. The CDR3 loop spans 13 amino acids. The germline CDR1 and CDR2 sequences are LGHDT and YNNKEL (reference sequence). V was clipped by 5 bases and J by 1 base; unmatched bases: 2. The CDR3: CASSMGLSYEQYF. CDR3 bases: TGTGCCAGCAGCATGGGACTATCCTACGAGCAGTACTTC.

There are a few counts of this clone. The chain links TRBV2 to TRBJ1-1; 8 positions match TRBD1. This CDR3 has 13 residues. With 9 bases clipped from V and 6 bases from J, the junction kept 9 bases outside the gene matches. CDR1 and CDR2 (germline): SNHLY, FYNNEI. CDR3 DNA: TGTGCCAGTAACCGGGACAGGCCCTCTGAAGCTTTCTTT. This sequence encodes CASNRDRPSEAFF.

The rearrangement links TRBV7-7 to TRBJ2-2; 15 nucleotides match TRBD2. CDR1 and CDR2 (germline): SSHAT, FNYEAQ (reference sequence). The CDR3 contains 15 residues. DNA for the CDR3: TGTGCTTCTAGGGGACTAGCGGGAGGAACCGGGGAGCTGTTTTTT. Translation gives CASRGLAGGTGELFF.

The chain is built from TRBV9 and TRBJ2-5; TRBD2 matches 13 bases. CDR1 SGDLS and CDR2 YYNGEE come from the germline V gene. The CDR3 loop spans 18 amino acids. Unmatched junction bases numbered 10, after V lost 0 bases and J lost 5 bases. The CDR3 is CASSVGPGLAGKGETQYF. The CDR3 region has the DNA TGTGCCAGCAGCGTAGGGCCGGGACTAGCGGGGAAAGGGGAGACCCAGTACTTC.

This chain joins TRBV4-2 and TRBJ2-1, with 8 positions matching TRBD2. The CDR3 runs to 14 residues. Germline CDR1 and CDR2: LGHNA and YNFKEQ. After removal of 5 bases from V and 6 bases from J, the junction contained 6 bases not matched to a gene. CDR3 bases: TGTGCCAGCAGCACTAGCGGAGGGGTCAATGAGCAGTTCTTC. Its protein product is CASSTSGGVNEQFF.

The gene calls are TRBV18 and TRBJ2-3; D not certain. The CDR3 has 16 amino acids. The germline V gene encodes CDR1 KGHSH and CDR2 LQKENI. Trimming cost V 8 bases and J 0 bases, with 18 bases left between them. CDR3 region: CASGTFRQTSTDTQYF. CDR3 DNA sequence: TGTGCCAGCGGAACTTTTCGGCAGACTAGCACAGATACGCAGTATTTT.

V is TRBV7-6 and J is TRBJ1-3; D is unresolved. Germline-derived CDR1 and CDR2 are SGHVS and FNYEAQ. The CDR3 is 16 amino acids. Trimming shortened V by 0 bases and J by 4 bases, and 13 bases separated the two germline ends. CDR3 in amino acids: CASSLARSNGGNTIYF. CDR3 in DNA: TGTGCCAGCAGCTTAGCCAGGTCCAATGGAGGAAACACCATATATTTT. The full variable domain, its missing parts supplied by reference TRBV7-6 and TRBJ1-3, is GAGVSQSPRYKVTKRGQDVALRCDPISGHVSLYWYRQALGQGPEFLTYFNYEAQQDKSGLPNDRFSAERPEGSISTLTIQRTEQRDSAMYRCASSLARSNGGNTIYFGEGSWLTVV.

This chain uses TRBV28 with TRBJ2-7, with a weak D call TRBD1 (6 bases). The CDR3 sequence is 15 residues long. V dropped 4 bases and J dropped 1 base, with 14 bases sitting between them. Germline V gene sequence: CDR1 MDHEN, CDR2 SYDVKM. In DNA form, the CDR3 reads TGTGCCAGCAGTTCGGAGGACAGAAGGTCCTACGAGCAGTACTTC. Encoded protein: CASSSEDRRSYEQYF.

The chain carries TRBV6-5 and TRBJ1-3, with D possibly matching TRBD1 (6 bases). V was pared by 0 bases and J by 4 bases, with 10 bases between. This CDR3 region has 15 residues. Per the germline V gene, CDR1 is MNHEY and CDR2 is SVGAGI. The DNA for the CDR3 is TGTGCCAGCAGTTACTCACAGGGTATCGGAAACACCATATATTTT. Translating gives CASSYSQGIGNTIYF.

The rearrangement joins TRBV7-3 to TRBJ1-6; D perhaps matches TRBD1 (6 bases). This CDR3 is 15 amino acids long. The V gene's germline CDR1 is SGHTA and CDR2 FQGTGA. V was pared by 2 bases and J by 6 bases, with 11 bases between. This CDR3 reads CASSLRGTTNSPLHF. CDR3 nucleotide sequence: TGTGCCAGCAGCTTACGTGGGACAACTAATTCACCCCTCCACTTT.

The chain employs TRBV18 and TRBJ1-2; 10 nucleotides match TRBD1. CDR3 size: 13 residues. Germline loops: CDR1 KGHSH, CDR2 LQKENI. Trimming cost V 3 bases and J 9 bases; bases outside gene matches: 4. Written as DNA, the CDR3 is TGTGCCAGCTCACCCGGGACAGGGGTTAGCTACACCTTC. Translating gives CASSPGTGVSYTF.